Detailed here is one T cell receptor (beta chain). Under the authors' procedure: Amplification with reference gene primers provided the estimates of nucleated cell counts. Using immunoSEQ multiplex PCR, the repertoire was profiled, and TCRdb retains in-frame clones only, with some absent. V and J calls and clone size are given by that table; D and trimming were obtained from the DNA. The sample lists 130,000 to 150,000 clones; 80% to 90% were seen once. The record originates from a study of blood T cell repertoires in COVID-19. Study as a whole: The analysed material was cDNA or gDNA that came from T cells, B-cell-depleted T cells, or PBMCs.

The sequence came from a man aged 60 to 69 with active or convalescent COVID-19. Sequencing was performed on peripheral blood.

The chain's CDR3 is CASRLTGQNEKLFF. The CDR3 bases are TGTGCCAGCAGACTGACAGGACAGAATGAAAAACTGTTTTTT. The J gene is TRBJ1-4, the V gene TRBV6-6, with D possibly TRBD1 on 6 matching bases. V lost 6 bases to trimming and J lost 5 bases, with 13 bases between them. The CDR3 spans 14 residues. CDR1 and CDR2 from the germline V gene are MNHNY and SVGAGI (reference sequence).